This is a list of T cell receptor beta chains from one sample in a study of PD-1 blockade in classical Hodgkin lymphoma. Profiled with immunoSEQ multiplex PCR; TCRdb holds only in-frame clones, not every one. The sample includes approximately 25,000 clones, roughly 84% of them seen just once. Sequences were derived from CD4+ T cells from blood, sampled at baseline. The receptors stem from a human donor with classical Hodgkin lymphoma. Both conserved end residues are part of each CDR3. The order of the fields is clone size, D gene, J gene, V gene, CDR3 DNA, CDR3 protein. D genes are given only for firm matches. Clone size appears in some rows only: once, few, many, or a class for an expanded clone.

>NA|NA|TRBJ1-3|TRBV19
TGTGCCAGTAGTATGTACGGCTTCTCTGGAAACACCATATATTTT
CASSMYGFSGNTIYF
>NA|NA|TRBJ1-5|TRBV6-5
TGTGCCAGCAGTTACTCGATCTCGCAGCCCCAGCATTTT
CASSYSISQPQHF
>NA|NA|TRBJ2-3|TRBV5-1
TGCGCCAGCAGCTTCTCGGAGGGGACAGAAACGCAGTATTTT
CASSFSEGTETQYF
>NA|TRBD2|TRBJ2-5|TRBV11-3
TGTGCCAGCAGCCGGGGGGGGCCGTTAGAGACCCAGTACTTC
CASSRGGPLETQYF
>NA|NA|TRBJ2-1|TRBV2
TGTGCCAGCACCTACCATAGTTCCCCCAATGAGCAGTTCTTC
CASTYHSSPNEQFF
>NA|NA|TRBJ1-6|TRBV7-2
TGTGCCAGCAGCTTATTCCGTGGTAATTCACCCCTCCACTTT
CASSLFRGNSPLHF
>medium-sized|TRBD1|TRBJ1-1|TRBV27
TGTGCCAGCTCGGGACAGATTAACACTGAAGCTTTCTTT
CASSGQINTEAFF
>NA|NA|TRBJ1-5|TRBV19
TGTGCCAGTAGTAAAGGAAGCAATCAGCCCCAGCATTTT
CASSKGSNQPQHF
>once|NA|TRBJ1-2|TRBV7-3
TGTGCCAGCAGCCCGGGCCCAGGGCATAACTATGGCTACACCTTC
CASSPGPGHNYGYTF
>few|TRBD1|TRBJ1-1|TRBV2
TGTGCCGTTAGGGACAGCTTGAACACTGAAGCTTTCTTT
CAVRDSLNTEAFF
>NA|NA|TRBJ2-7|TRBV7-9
TGTGCCAGCACCCTCGGGCTAGACTCCTACGAGCAGTACTTC
CASTLGLDSYEQYF
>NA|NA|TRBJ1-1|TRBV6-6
TGTGCCAGCAACCGGGGGACCACTGAAGCTTTCTTT
CASNRGTTEAFF
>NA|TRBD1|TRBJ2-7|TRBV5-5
TGTGCCAGCAGCTTGACAGGGGGCGCGACCCTCGCCTACGAGCAGTACTTC
CASSLTGGATLAYEQYF
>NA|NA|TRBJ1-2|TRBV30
TGTGCCTGGAGTAGGGACTCACCAAACTATGGCTACACCTTC
CAWSRDSPNYGYTF
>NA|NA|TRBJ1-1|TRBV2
TGTGCCAACAAGATTACCTTCCTGCGGAACACTGAAGCTTTCTTT
CANKITFLRNTEAFF
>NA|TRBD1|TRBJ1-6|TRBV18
TGTGCCAGCTCACCACCGGACAGGGTAGATGGTTCACCCCTCCACTTT
CASSPPDRVDGSPLHF
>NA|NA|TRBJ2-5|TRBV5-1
TGCGCCAGCAGCCCCCCTCGGGAAGAAGAGACCCAGTACTTC
CASSPPREEETQYF
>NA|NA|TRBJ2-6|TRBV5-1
TGCGCCAGCAGCTTTTCCCTCTCTGGGGCCAACGTCCTGACTTTC
CASSFSLSGANVLTF